Below are 10 T cell receptor beta chains sequenced from a single sample in a study of shared clonotypes between healthy human individuals. Sequenced by immunoSEQ multiplex PCR; TCRdb stores in-frame clones only, minus some. There are about 450,000 clones in the sample; 79% occur only once, and about 12% lies in the top ten. Sequenced input: PBMCs. The receptors here all came from a woman in her thirties or forties in good health. Some clones in this sample may be carry-over from other donors' samples.

The V and J genes are TRBV19 and TRBJ1-4; D may be TRBD1 (6 bases). Germline CDR1 and CDR2: LNHDA and SQIVND (reference sequence). V shed 3 bases and J shed 6 bases, with 14 bases lying between them. This CDR3 contains 15 residues. The CDR3: CASSMDDRRDEKLFF. CDR3 in DNA: TGTGCCAGTAGTATGGATGACAGGAGAGATGAAAAACTGTTTTTT. Looking up the rest from reference TRBV19 and TRBJ1-4 gives the full variable domain: DGGITQSPKYLFRKEGQNVTLSCEQNLNHDAMYWYRQDPGQGLRLIYYSQIVNDFQKGDIAEGYSVSREKKESFPLTVTSAQKNPTAFYLCASSMDDRRDEKLFFGSGTQLSVL.

The V call is TRBV4-2, the J call TRBJ2-2; D gene ambiguous. The V end lost 0 bases, the J end lost 0 bases, and 8 bases lay between the germline ends. From germline, CDR1 is LGHNA and CDR2 YNFKEQ. CDR3 length: 16 amino acids. The CDR3 here is CASSQDLGANTGELFF. The DNA for the CDR3 is TGTGCCAGCAGCCAAGATTTAGGCGCGAACACCGGGGAGCTGTTTTTT.

A single count supports this clone. V and J are TRBV28 and TRBJ2-7; D unclear. Trimming took off 3 bases at V and 7 bases at J, with 10 bases between the two ends. The germline gives CDR1 MDHEN, CDR2 SYDVKM. The CDR3 covers 12 residues. The CDR3 nucleotides read TGTGCCAGCAGTTTGGAAGGGCGGGAGCAGTACTTC. Its protein product is CASSLEGREQYF.

DNA for the CDR3: TGTGCCAGCAGCCAAGACCACAGGGTGTCCTATAATTCACCCCTCCACTTT. It yields the protein CASSQDHRVSYNSPLHF. V is TRBV4-2 and J is TRBJ1-6; TRBD1 might be the D (6 bases). This CDR3 is built from 17 residues. CDR1 is LGHNA and CDR2 is YNFKEQ in the germline V gene. V was shortened by 0 bases and J by 1 base, with 10 bases between the two germline ends.

The gene calls are TRBV6-5 and TRBJ2-3; D remains ambiguous. Per the germline V gene, CDR1 is MNHEY and CDR2 is SVGAGI. With 2 bases removed from V and 6 bases from J, the gap between germline ends came to 9 bases. The CDR3 loop spans 13 amino acids. CDR3 sequence reads: CASSYLTSDTQYF. Written as DNA, the CDR3 is TGTGCCAGCAGTTACCTCACCTCTGATACGCAGTATTTT.

The DNA of the CDR3 is TGTGCCAGCAGCTTAAGCGGGAGTTGGAGCGTTACGCAGTATTTT. It is translated as CASSLSGSWSVTQYF. The genes are TRBV7-8 and TRBJ2-3, with TRBD2 matching 8 bases. There are 15 residues in the CDR3. The V and J ends lost 2 bases and 8 bases, in that order; junction bases with no gene match: 9. Per the germline V gene, CDR1 is SGHVS and CDR2 is FQNEAQ.

The V and J genes are TRBV5-1 and TRBJ2-5; the D is unclear. Trimming removed 4 bases from V and 1 base from J, with 17 bases in between. CDR3 length: 16 amino acids. CDR1 is SGHRS, CDR2 YFSETQ, per germline. CDR3 nucleotide sequence: TGCGCCAGCAGCCCGATCCCCCGGACCGGCCAAGAGACCCAGTACTTC. Residues: CASSPIPRTGQETQYF.

The rearrangement joins TRBV27 to TRBJ2-1, with 14 nucleotides matching TRBD2. This CDR3 has 17 amino acids. The V gene end was trimmed by 3 bases and the J gene end by 10 bases; junction bases not matched to a gene: 11. Per the germline V gene, CDR1 is MNHEY and CDR2 is SMNVEV (reference sequence). The CDR3 region has the DNA TGTGCCAGCAGTTTTCTAAGTGGGACTAGCGGGAGAGGGGAGCAGTTCTTC. Its protein is CASSFLSGTSGRGEQFF.

CDR3 nucleotide sequence: TGTGCCAGCAGCCAAGCCCAGGCTCCTAACTATGGCTACACCTTC. It translates to CASSQAQAPNYGYTF. This chain uses TRBV4-2 with TRBJ1-2, with D unclear. Between the trimmed V and J ends, which lost 1 base and 0 bases, there was a span of 9 bases. The CDR3 contains 15 residues. In germline, CDR1 is LGHNA, CDR2 YNFKEQ.

The V call is TRBV7-9, the J call TRBJ2-5; TRBD1 agrees at 7 bases. The J call is doubtful: the DNA matches TRBJ2-7 better. This CDR3 contains 15 residues. The germline CDR1 and CDR2 sequences are SEHNR and FQNEAQ (reference sequence). The CDR3, as DNA: TGTGCCAGCAGCTCCCGAGGGACAGCAGCCTACGAGCAGTACTTC. The encoded protein is CASSSRGTAAYEQYF.